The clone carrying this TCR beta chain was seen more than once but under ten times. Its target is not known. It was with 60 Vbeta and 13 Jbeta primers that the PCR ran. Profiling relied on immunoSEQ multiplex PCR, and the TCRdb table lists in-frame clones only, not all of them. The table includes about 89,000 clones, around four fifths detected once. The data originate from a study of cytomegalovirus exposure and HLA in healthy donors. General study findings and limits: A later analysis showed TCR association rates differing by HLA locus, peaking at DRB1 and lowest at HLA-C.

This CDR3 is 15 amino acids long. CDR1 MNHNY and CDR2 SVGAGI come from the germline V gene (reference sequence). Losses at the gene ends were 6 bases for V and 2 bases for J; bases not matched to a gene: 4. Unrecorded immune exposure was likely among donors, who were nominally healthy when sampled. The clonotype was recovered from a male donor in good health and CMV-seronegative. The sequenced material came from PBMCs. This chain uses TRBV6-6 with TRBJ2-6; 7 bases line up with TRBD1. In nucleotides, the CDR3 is TGTGCCAGCAGCCAGACAGGGACTGGGGCCAACGTCCTGACTTTC. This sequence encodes CASSQTGTGANVLTF.